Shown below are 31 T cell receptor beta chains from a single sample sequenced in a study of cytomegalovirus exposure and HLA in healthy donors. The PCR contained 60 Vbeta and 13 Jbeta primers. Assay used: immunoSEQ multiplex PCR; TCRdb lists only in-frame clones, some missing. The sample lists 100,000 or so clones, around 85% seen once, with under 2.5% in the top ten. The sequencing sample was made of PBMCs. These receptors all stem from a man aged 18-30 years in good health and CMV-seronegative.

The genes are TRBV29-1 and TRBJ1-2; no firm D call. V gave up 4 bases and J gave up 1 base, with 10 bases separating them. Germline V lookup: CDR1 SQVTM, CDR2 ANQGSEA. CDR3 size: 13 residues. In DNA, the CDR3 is TGCAGCGTTGGTCACGGTGTTAACTATGGCTACACCTTC. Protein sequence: CSVGHGVNYGYTF.

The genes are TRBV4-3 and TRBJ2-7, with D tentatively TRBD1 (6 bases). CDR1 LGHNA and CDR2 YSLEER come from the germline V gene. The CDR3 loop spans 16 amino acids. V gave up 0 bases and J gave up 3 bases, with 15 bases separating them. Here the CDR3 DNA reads TGCGCCAGCAGCCAAGATCCTACCCCCAGGGGCTACGAGCAGTACTTC. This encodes CASSQDPTPRGYEQYF.

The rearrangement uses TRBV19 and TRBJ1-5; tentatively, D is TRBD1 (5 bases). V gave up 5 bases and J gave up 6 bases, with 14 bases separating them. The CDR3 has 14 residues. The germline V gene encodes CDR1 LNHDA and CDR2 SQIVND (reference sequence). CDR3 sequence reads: CASSSSGKGQPQHF. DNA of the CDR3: TGTGCCAGTAGTTCGTCAGGGAAAGGTCAGCCCCAGCATTTT.

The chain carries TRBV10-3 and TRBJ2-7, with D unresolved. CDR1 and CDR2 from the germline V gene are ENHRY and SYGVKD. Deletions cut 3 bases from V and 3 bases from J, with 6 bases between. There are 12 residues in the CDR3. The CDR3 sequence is CAISENSYEQYF. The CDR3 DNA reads TGTGCCATCAGTGAAAACAGCTACGAGCAGTACTTC.

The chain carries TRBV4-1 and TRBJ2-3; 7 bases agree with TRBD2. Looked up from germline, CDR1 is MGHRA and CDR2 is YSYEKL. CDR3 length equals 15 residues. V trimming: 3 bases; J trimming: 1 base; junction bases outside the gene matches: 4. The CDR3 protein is CASSQAGVGTDTQYF. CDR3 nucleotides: TGCGCCAGCAGCCAGGCGGGAGTCGGCACAGATACGCAGTATTTT.

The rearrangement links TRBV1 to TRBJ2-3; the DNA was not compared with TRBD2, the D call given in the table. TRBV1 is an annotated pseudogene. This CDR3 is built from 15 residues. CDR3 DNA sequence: TGCACCAGCAGCCAAGCTGGCGGATACACAGATACGCAGTATTTT. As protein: CTSSQAGGYTDTQYF.

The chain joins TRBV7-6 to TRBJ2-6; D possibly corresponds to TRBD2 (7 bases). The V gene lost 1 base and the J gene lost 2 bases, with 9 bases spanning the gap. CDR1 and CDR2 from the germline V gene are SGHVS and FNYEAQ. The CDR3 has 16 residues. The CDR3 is CASSLGGGTGANVLTF. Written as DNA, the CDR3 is TGTGCCAGCAGCTTAGGGGGGGGCACTGGGGCCAACGTCCTGACTTTC.

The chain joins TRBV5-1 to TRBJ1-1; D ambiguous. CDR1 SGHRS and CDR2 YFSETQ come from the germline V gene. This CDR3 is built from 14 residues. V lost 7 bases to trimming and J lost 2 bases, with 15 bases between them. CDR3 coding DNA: TGCGCCAGCGGCCAGGCAGGACTAAACACTGAAGCTTTCTTT. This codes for CASGQAGLNTEAFF.

This CDR3 reads CASSPGRAYEQYF. Written as DNA, the CDR3 is TGTGCCAGTAGTCCAGGGCGCGCCTACGAGCAGTACTTC. The V and J genes are TRBV19 and TRBJ2-7, with TRBD1 as a possible D gene (5 bases). The CDR3 loop spans 13 amino acids. Trimming pared 5 bases from V and 2 bases from J, leaving 10 bases between. Germline values: CDR1 LNHDA, CDR2 SQIVND (reference sequence).

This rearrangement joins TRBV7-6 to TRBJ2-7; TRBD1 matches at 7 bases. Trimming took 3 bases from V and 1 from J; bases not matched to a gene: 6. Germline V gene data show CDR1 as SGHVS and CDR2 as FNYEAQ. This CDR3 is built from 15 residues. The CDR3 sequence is CASSLDDRESYEQYF. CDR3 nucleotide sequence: TGTGCCAGCAGCTTGGACGACAGGGAGTCCTACGAGCAGTACTTC. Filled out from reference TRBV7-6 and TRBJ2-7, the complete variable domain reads GAGVSQSPRYKVTKRGQDVALRCDPISGHVSLYWYRQALGQGPEFLTYFNYEAQQDKSGLPNDRFSAERPEGSISTLTIQRTEQRDSAMYRCASSLDDRESYEQYFGPGTRLTVT.

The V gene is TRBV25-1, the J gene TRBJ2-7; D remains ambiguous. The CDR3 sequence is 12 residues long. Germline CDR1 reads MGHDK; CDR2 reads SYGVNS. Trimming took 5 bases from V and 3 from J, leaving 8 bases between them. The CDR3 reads CASSSSIYEQYF. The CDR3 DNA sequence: TGTGCCAGCAGTTCGTCTATCTACGAGCAGTACTTC.

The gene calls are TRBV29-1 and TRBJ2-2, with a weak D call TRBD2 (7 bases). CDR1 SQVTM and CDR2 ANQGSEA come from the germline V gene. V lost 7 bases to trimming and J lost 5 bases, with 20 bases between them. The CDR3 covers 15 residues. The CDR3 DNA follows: TGCAGCGCCCTGGGGGGGGGCAGTTTTACCGGGGAGCTGTTTTTT. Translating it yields CSALGGGSFTGELFF.

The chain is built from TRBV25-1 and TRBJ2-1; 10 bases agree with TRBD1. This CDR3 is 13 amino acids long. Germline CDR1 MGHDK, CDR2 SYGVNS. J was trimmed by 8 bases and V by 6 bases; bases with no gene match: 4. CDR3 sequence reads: CASRDRGSDEQFF. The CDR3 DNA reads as TGTGCCAGCAGGGACAGGGGGAGCGATGAGCAGTTCTTC.

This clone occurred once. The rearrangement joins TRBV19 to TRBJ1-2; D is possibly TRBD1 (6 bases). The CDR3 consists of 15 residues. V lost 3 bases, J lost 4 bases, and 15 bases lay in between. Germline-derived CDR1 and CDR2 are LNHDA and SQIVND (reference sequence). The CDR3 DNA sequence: TGTGCCAGTAGTATGGGTTCCACAGGGCCCTATGGCTACACCTTC. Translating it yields CASSMGSTGPYGYTF.

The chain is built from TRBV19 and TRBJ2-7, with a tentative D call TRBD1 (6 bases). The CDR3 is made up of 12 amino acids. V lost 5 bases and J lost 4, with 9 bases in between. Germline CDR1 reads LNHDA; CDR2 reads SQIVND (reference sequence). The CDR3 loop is CASSVQGYEQYF. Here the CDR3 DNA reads TGTGCCAGTAGTGTACAGGGTTACGAGCAGTACTTC.

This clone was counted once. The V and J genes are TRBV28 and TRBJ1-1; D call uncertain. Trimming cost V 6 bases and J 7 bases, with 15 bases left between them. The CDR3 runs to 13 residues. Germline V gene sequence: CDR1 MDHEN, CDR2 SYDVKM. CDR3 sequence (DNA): TGTGCCAGCAGGGTGTCGCGGAATCTTGAAGCTTTCTTT. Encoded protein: CASRVSRNLEAFF.

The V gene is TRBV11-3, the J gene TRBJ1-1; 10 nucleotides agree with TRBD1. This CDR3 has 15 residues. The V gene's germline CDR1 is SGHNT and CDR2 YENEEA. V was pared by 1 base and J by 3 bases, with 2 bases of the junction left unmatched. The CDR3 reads CASSLGGTGDTEAFF. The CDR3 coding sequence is TGTGCCAGCAGCTTAGGGGGGACAGGGGACACTGAAGCTTTCTTT.

The CDR3 DNA is TGTGCCAGCAGTTTGGGACTCACGGTAAAAGCCTACGAGCAGTACTTC. Encoded protein: CASSLGLTVKAYEQYF. V usage is TRBV28 and J usage is TRBJ2-7; a weak D match, TRBD2 (6 bases). The CDR3 is made up of 16 amino acids. V gave up 3 bases and J gave up 2 bases, with 17 bases separating them. Germline CDR1 and CDR2: MDHEN and SYDVKM. Combining the CDR3 with reference TRBV28 and TRBJ2-7 gives the whole variable domain DVKVTQSSRYLVKRTGEKVFLECVQDMDHENMFWYRQDPGLGLRLIYFSYDVKMKEKGDIPEGYSVSREKKERFSLILESASTNQTSMYLCASSLGLTVKAYEQYFGPGTRLTVT.

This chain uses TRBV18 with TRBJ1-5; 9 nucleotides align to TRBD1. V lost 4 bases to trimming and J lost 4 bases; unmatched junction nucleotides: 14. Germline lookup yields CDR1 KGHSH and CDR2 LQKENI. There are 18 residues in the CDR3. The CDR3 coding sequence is TGTGCCAGCTCACTATCTTCCCGGGACAGGGAACGGAATCAGCCCCAGCATTTT. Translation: CASSLSSRDRERNQPQHF.

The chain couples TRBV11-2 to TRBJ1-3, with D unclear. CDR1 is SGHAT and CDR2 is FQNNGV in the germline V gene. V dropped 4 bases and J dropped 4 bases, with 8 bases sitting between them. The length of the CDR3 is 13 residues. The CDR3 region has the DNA TGTGCCAGCAGCTCGAGGGTAGGAAACACCATATATTTT. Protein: CASSSRVGNTIYF. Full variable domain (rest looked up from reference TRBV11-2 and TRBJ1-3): EAGVAQSPRYKIIEKRQSVAFWCNPISGHATLYWYQQILGQGPKLLIQFQNNGVVDDSQLPKDRFSAERLKGVDSTLKIQPAKLEDSAVYLCASSSRVGNTIYFGEGSWLTVV.

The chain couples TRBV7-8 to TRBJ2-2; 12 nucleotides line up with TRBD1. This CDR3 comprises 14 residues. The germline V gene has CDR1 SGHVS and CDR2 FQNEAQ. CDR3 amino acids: CAASGTGGDWELFF. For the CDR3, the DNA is TGTGCGGCGAGCGGGACAGGGGGCGATTGGGAGCTGTTTTTT. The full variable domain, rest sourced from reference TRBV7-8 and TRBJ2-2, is GAGVSQSPRYKVAKRGQDVALRCDPISGHVSLFWYQQALGQGPEFLTYFQNEAQLDKSGLPSDRFFAERPEGSVSTLKIQRTQQEDSAVYLCAASGTGGDWELFFGEGSRLTVL.

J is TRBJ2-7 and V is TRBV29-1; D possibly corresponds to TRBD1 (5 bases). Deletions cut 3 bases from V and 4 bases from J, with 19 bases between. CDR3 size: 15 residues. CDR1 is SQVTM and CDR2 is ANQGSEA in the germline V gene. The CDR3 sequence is CSVEEWQKYRYEQYF. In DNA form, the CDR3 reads TGCAGCGTTGAGGAGTGGCAGAAGTACAGGTACGAGCAGTACTTC.

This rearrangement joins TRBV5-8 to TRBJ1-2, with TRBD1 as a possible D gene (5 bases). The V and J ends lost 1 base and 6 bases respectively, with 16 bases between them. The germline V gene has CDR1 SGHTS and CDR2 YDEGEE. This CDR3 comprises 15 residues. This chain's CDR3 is CASSLFNQGPHGYTF. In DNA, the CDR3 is TGTGCCAGCAGCTTGTTTAACCAGGGCCCACATGGCTACACCTTC.

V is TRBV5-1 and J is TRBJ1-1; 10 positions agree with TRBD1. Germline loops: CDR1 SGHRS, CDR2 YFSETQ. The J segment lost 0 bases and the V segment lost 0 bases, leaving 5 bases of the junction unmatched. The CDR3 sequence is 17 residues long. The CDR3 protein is CASSLDRDRGLNTEAFF. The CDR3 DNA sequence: TGCGCCAGCAGCTTGGATCGGGACAGGGGATTGAACACTGAAGCTTTCTTT.

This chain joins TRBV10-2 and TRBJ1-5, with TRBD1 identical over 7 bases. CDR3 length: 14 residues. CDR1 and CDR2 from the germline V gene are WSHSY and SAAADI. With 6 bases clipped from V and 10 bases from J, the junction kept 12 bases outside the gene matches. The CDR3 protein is CASRNSGTDIPQHF. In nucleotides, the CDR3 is TGCGCCAGCAGAAATTCCGGGACAGACATACCCCAGCATTTT.

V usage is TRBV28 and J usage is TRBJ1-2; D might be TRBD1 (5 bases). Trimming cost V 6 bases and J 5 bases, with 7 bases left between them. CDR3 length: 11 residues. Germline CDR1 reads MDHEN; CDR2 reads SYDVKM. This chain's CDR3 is CASRGRYGYTF. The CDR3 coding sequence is TGTGCCAGCAGGGGGCGATATGGCTACACCTTC.

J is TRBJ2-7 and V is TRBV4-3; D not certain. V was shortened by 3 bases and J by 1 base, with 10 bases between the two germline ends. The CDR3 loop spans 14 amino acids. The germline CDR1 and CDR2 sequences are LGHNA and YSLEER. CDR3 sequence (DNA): TGCGCCAGCAGCCAGAAGGCAGGATCCTACGAGCAGTACTTC. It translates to CASSQKAGSYEQYF.

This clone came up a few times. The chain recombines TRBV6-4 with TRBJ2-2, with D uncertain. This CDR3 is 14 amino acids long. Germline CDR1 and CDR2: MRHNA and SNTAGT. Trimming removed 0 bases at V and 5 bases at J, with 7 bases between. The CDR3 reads CASSDSPETGELFF. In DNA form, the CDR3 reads TGTGCCAGCAGTGACTCCCCAGAAACCGGGGAGCTGTTTTTT.

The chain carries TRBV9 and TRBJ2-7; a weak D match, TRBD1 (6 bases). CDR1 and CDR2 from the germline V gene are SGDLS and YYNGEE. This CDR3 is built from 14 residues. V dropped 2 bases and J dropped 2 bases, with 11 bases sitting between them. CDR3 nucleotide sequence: TGTGCCAGCAGCGTCACGGACAGCCCCTACGAGCAGTACTTC. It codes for CASSVTDSPYEQYF.

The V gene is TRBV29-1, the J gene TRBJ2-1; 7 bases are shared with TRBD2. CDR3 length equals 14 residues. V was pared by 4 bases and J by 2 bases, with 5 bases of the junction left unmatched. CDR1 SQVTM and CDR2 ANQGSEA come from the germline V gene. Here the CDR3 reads CSVAGRGAYNEQFF. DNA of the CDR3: TGCAGCGTTGCAGGTCGGGGGGCCTACAATGAGCAGTTCTTC.

The CDR3 loop reads CASRLLGEINTEAFF. CDR3 DNA: TGTGCCAGCAGGCTACTAGGAGAAATCAACACTGAAGCTTTCTTT. The chain is built from TRBV6-5 and TRBJ1-1, with D unresolved. There are 15 residues in the CDR3. Per germline, CDR1 MNHEY and CDR2 SVGAGI. V was trimmed by 6 bases and J by 2 bases, leaving 16 bases between them.